This TCR beta chain was documented in a study of PD-L1 blockade in urothelial cancer. Turning to the study itself: When patients started atezolizumab in the mid-2010s, it was given at 1,200 mg intravenously every 3 weeks. Analyzed time points were 3 weeks (second dose) and 6 weeks after therapy began. Reported median T cell count for blood samples was about 150,000.

The data were produced by immunoSEQ multiplex PCR, yet TCRdb's version contains in-frame clones alone and is incomplete. Of around 50,000 clones listed, over 75% were seen once; the top ten hold 1.9%. Time point: peripheral blood 6 weeks after treatment start. The CDR3 runs to 13 residues. Germline CDR1 SGHDT, CDR2 YYEEEE. V was shortened by 3 bases and J by 1 base, with 7 bases between the two germline ends. This chain joins TRBV5-6 and TRBJ2-5; the D gene is possibly TRBD2 (5 bases). The material sequenced was PBMCs, taken around atezolizumab (anti-PD-L1) treatment. This sequence was found in a man in his fifties or sixties with urothelial cancer. The CDR3 DNA follows: TGTGCCAGCAGCTCCGGGGTCCAAGAGACCCAGTACTTC. Translation: CASSSGVQETQYF.